The rows below give T cell receptor beta chains drawn from one sample of a study of cytomegalovirus exposure and HLA in healthy donors. TCRdb's table, derived via immunoSEQ multiplex PCR, lists solely in-frame clones and lacks some. The repertoire holds under 200,000 clones, approximately 67% seen once, with 4.5% in the top ten. The source material was PBMCs. These receptors were taken from a woman between 18 and 29 years old in good health and CMV-seropositive. Both conserved end residues are part of each CDR3. The D gene is left open where the match is weak. Some rows have no size entry. The others give once, few or many, or a class for an expanded clone.

J gene	V gene	clone size	D gene	CDR3 protein	CDR3 DNA
TRBJ2-1	TRBV18	NA	NA	CASSPSGVYNEQFF	TGTGCCAGCTCACCGTCAGGGGTCTACAATGAGCAGTTCTTC
TRBJ2-5	TRBV7-2	NA	TRBD1	CASSRDREETQYF	TGTGCCAGCAGCCGGGACAGGGAGGAGACCCAGTACTTC
TRBJ2-3	TRBV13	few	TRBD1	CASSFRQGTGTDTQYF	TGTGCCAGCAGCTTCCGACAGGGAACGGGCACAGATACGCAGTATTTT
TRBJ2-7	TRBV4-3	NA	NA	CASSHKQGSEQYF	TGCGCCAGCAGCCATAAACAGGGCTCCGAGCAGTACTTC
TRBJ2-6	TRBV2	NA	NA	CASSEFFSGANVLTF	TGTGCCAGCAGTGAATTCTTCTCTGGGGCCAACGTCCTGACTTTC
TRBJ2-3	TRBV30	few	TRBD2	CAWGLAGGGSTDTQYF	TGTGCCTGGGGACTAGCGGGAGGGGGAAGCACAGATACGCAGTATTTT
TRBJ1-1	TRBV7-2	NA	NA	CASSLGPMIDIYTEAFF	TGTGCCAGCAGCTTAGGGCCTATGATAGACATCTACACTGAAGCTTTCTTT
TRBJ2-3	TRBV12-5	NA	NA	CASGFNGDNTQYF	TGTGCTAGTGGTTTTAACGGGGACAATACGCAGTATTTT
TRBJ2-2	TRBV6-1	once	NA	CASSRTHTGELFF	TGTGCCAGCAGTCGTACACACACCGGGGAGCTGTTTTTT
TRBJ1-1	TRBV5-6	few	NA	CASSLFRGNEAFF	TGTGCCAGCAGCTTATTCAGGGGCAATGAAGCTTTCTTT
TRBJ1-5	TRBV27	NA	NA	CASSLTTNQPQHF	TGTGCCAGCAGTTTAACAACCAATCAGCCCCAGCATTTT
TRBJ2-1	TRBV18	NA	NA	CASSPHERPGDEQFF	TGTGCCAGCTCACCACATGAGCGACCGGGAGATGAGCAGTTCTTC
TRBJ2-5	TRBV19	NA	TRBD1	CASSIRTGGLETQYF	TGTGCCAGTAGTATAAGGACAGGGGGCCTAGAGACCCAGTACTTC
TRBJ2-7	TRBV2	NA	NA	CASTYTYEQYF	TGTGCCAGCACTTATACCTACGAGCAGTACTTC
TRBJ2-2	TRBV27	few	TRBD2	CASSQTSEGRTGELFF	TGTGCCAGCAGTCAGACTAGCGAGGGGAGGACCGGGGAGCTGTTTTTT
TRBJ1-2	TRBV10-3	NA	NA	CAISEGVREPYTF	TGTGCCATCAGTGAGGGAGTCAGGGAACCCTACACCTTC
TRBJ2-7	TRBV28	NA	NA	CASSLTREQYF	TGTGCCAGCAGTTTAACGAGGGAGCAGTACTTC
TRBJ1-6	TRBV18	NA	NA	CASSPRGVSPLHF	TGTGCCAGCTCCCCCCGGGGGGTTTCACCCCTCCACTTT
TRBJ2-3	TRBV4-1	few	TRBD2	CASSHGLATDTQYF	TGCGCCAGCAGCCACGGACTAGCGACAGATACGCAGTATTTT
TRBJ1-1	TRBV19	NA	NA	CASKEVGRNTEAFF	TGTGCCAGTAAGGAGGTAGGGCGAAACACTGAAGCTTTCTTT
TRBJ2-7	TRBV2	NA	NA	CASRGGLSSYEQYF	TGTGCCAGCAGGGGCGGGTTGAGCTCCTACGAGCAGTACTTC
TRBJ1-4	TRBV7-8	NA	NA	CASSFLGAAIVGEKLFF	TGTGCCAGCAGCTTCTTAGGGGCTGCAATCGTAGGTGAAAAACTGTTTTTT
TRBJ1-2	TRBV7-9	few	NA	CAITWGRENYGYTF	TGTGCCATAACTTGGGGGAGGGAAAACTATGGCTACACCTTC
TRBJ2-1	TRBV14	NA	TRBD2	CASSQDEGTRNEQFF	TGTGCCAGCAGCCAAGATGAGGGGACTAGAAATGAGCAGTTCTTC
TRBJ1-6	TRBV28	NA	TRBD1	CASSRPGTESNSPLHF	TGTGCCAGCAGTCGCCCCGGGACAGAAAGTAATTCACCCCTCCACTTT
TRBJ2-1	TRBV7-9	few	TRBD2	CASSSTSGRWGGAYNEQFF	TGTGCCAGCAGCTCCACTAGCGGGAGGTGGGGGGGGGCCTACAATGAGCAGTTCTTC
TRBJ2-5	TRBV5-1	NA	NA	CASSLGGVSQETQYF	TGCGCCAGCAGCTTGGGGGGAGTATCACAAGAGACCCAGTACTTC
TRBJ2-3	TRBV27	NA	TRBD2	CASRISGGTDTQYF	TGTGCCAGCAGGATTAGCGGGGGCACAGATACGCAGTATTTT
TRBJ2-1	TRBV20-1	NA	NA	CSARSDNEQFF	TGCAGTGCTCGGTCGGACAATGAGCAGTTCTTC